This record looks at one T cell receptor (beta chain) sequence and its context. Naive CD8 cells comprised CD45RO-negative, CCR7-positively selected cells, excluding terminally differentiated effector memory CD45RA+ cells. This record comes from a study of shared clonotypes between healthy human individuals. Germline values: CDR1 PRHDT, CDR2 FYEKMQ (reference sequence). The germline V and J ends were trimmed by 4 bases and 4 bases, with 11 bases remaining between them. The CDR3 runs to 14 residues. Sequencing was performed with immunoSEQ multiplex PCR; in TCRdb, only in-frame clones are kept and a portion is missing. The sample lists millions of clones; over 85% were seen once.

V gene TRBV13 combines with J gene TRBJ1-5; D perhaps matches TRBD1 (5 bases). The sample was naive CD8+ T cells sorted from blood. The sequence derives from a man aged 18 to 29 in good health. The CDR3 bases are TGTGCCAGCAGCTCCAGGGAGGAAAATCAGCCCCAGCATTTT. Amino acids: CASSSREENQPQHF.